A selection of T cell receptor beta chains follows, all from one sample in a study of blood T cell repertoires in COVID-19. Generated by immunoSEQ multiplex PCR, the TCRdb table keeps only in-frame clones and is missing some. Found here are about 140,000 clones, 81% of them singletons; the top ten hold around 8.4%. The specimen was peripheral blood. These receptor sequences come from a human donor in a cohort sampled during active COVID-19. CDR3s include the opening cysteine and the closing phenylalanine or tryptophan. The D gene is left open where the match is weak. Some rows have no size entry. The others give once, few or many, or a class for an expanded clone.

CASSPRVWGAETQYF | TGTGCCAGCAGCCCCAGAGTTTGGGGCGCAGAGACCCAGTACTTC | . | . | TRBJ2-5 | TRBV5-6
CASGYRAETQYF | TGTGCCAGCGGCTACAGGGCGGAGACCCAGTACTTC | . | . | TRBJ2-5 | TRBV7-9
CASSQGRVKLNSYNEQFF | TGTGCCAGCAGCCAGGGCAGGGTAAAACTTAACTCCTACAATGAGCAGTTCTTC | . | . | TRBJ2-1 | TRBV3-1/TRBV3-2
CASSQDTGDTYEQYF | TGCGCCAGCAGCCAAGATACGGGAGACACCTACGAGCAGTACTTC | . | . | TRBJ2-7 | TRBV4-3
CASSLGTGPNTEAFF | TGTGCCAGCAGTTTAGGGACAGGGCCGAACACTGAAGCTTTCTTT | . | TRBD1 | TRBJ1-1 | TRBV28
CASSIQAHSGPYEQYF | TGTGCCAGTAGTATACAGGCTCACAGCGGGCCCTACGAGCAGTACTTC | few | . | TRBJ2-7 | TRBV19
CASSLAGGAQNQPQHF | TGTGCCAGCAGCTTGGCCGGGGGGGCGCAGAATCAGCCCCAGCATTTT | . | . | TRBJ1-5 | TRBV5-6
CASSELLGDTGELFF | TGTGCCAGCAGTGAATTACTAGGCGACACCGGGGAGCTGTTTTTT | . | . | TRBJ2-2 | TRBV2
CASSQAWDLTVPYEQYF | TGTGCCAGCAGCCAAGCCTGGGATTTGACAGTTCCCTACGAGCAGTACTTC | . | . | TRBJ2-7 | TRBV4-2
CASSSGLAGGTYEQYF | TGTGCCAGCAGCTCCGGACTAGCGGGAGGGACTTACGAGCAGTACTTC | . | TRBD2 | TRBJ2-7 | TRBV5-4
CASSNPGTGTREQYF | TGTGCCAGCAGCAATCCAGGGACAGGAACACGCGAGCAGTACTTC | . | TRBD1 | TRBJ2-7 | TRBV11-2
CASAGGSYNEQFF | TGTGCCAGCGCAGGGGGCTCCTACAATGAGCAGTTCTTC | . | TRBD1 | TRBJ2-1 | TRBV2
CASSEAGADVGYTF | TGTGCCAGCAGTGAAGCGGGGGCAGATGTTGGCTACACCTTC | . | . | TRBJ1-2 | TRBV2
CAIREAGTGRSEQYF | TGTGCCATCAGGGAGGCCGGGACAGGTCGGTCCGAGCAGTACTTC | . | TRBD1 | TRBJ2-7 | TRBV10-3
CASSSGRAVGETQYF | TGTGCCAGCAGCTCCGGGAGGGCGGTCGGAGAGACCCAGTACTTC | few | TRBD2 | TRBJ2-5 | TRBV7-7
CASTFGLLFEQFF | TGTGCCAGCACCTTTGGACTATTATTTGAGCAGTTCTTC | . | . | TRBJ2-1 | TRBV6-5
CSASRLGTSVTRDEQYF | TGCAGTGCTAGTCGCCTCGGGACTAGCGTAACGCGGGACGAGCAGTACTTC | . | TRBD2 | TRBJ2-7 | TRBV20-1
CASSPRLAGGIETQYF | TGTGCCAGCAGTCCTCGACTAGCGGGAGGGATTGAGACCCAGTACTTC | . | TRBD2 | TRBJ2-5 | TRBV27
CASSLKRSGVRDKGYGGQETQYF | TGTGCCAGCAGCCTAAAACGGTCGGGGGTGCGTGACAAAGGGTACGGAGGGCAAGAGACCCAGTACTTC | . | . | TRBJ2-5 | TRBV6-2/TRBV6-3
CASSRGGQGDEQYF | TGTGCCAGCAGTCGAGGGGGACAGGGGGACGAGCAGTACTTC | . | TRBD1 | TRBJ2-7 | TRBV5-4
CSASRSGRSEPYEQYF | TGCAGTGCTAGTCGAAGCGGGAGATCGGAACCCTACGAGCAGTACTTC | . | TRBD2 | TRBJ2-7 | TRBV20-1
CASSYSPQSSGNTIYF | TGTGCCAGCAGTTACTCGCCACAGAGCTCTGGAAACACCATATATTTT | . | . | TRBJ1-3 | TRBV6-5
CASSPRAYEQYF | TGTGCCAGCAGCCCTCGAGCATACGAGCAGTACTTC | . | . | TRBJ2-7 | TRBV7-9
CASTLGQVTYEQYF | TGTGCCAGCACCCTGGGACAGGTGACCTACGAGCAGTACTTC | . | TRBD1 | TRBJ2-7 | TRBV6-5
CASSPEQDEQYF | TGTGCCAGCAGCCCAGAGCAGGACGAGCAGTACTTC | . | . | TRBJ2-7 | TRBV28
CASSLVSGANVLTF | TGTGCCAGCAGCCTCGTCTCTGGGGCCAACGTCCTGACTTTC | . | . | TRBJ2-6 | TRBV3-1/TRBV3-2
CASSVADRGIGGYTF | TGTGCCAGCAGCGTAGCGGACAGGGGGATAGGCGGCTACACCTTC | . | TRBD1 | TRBJ1-2 | TRBV9
CASSERRTSTDTQYF | TGCGCCAGCAGCGAGCGGCGAACTAGCACAGATACGCAGTATTTT | once | . | TRBJ2-3 | TRBV5-1
CASSRLVEQETQYF | TGTGCCAGCAGCAGACTAGTTGAGCAAGAGACCCAGTACTTC | once | . | TRBJ2-5 | TRBV13
CATSDPRRDRAHEQYF | TGTGCCACCAGTGATCCACGCCGCGACAGGGCCCACGAGCAGTACTTC | . | TRBD1 | TRBJ2-7 | TRBV24-1
CASSSGTSGQETQYF | TGTGCCAGCAGCTCGGGTACTAGCGGACAAGAGACCCAGTACTTC | . | TRBD2 | TRBJ2-5 | TRBV5-4
CASSLRSGSGEQYF | TGTGCCAGCAGTTTAAGGAGCGGGAGCGGGGAGCAGTACTTC | . | TRBD2 | TRBJ2-7 | TRBV28
CASSLAGTGSSGANVLTF | TGCGCCAGCAGCTTGGCCGGGACAGGGTCCTCCGGGGCCAACGTCCTGACTTTC | . | TRBD1 | TRBJ2-6 | TRBV5-1
CASSLGGAPDYGYTF | TGTGCCAGCAGCTTAGGGGGGGCGCCGGACTATGGCTACACCTTC | . | . | TRBJ1-2 | TRBV13
CASSPGQAYGAYEQYF | TGTGCCAGCTCACCGGGACAGGCCTACGGGGCCTACGAGCAGTACTTC | . | TRBD1 | TRBJ2-7 | TRBV18
CASSEGLGLLNTGELFF | TGTGCCAGCAGTGAAGGCCTGGGACTTTTGAACACCGGGGAGCTGTTTTTT | . | . | TRBJ2-2 | TRBV6-1
CATSDSKGGKTYNEQFF | TGTGCCACCAGTGACTCAAAAGGGGGTAAGACCTACAATGAGCAGTTCTTC | . | . | TRBJ2-1 | TRBV24-1
CASSLSGRGYEQYF | TGTGCCAGCAGCCTTAGCGGGCGGGGCTACGAGCAGTACTTC | many | TRBD2 | TRBJ2-7 | TRBV7-2
CASSSSGGYGAYEQYF | TGTGCCAGCTCCAGTTCGGGGGGTTACGGGGCATACGAGCAGTACTTC | . | TRBD2 | TRBJ2-7 | TRBV18
CASSPVIQGQETQYF | TGTGCCAGCAGCCCAGTGATACAGGGGCAAGAGACCCAGTACTTC | . | TRBD1 | TRBJ2-5 | TRBV11-3
CASSQVGRVEETQYF | TGCGCCAGCAGCCAAGTTGGGAGGGTTGAAGAGACCCAGTACTTC | few | TRBD2 | TRBJ2-5 | TRBV4-1
CASSLANEQFF | TGTGCCAGCAGTCTGGCCAATGAGCAGTTCTTC | . | . | TRBJ2-1 | TRBV6-2/TRBV6-3
CASSLGTGASEAFF | TGTGCCAGCAGCCTCGGGACAGGAGCTTCTGAAGCTTTCTTT | . | TRBD1 | TRBJ1-1 | TRBV28
CASSLRVDTGELFF | TGTGCCAGCAGCTTACGTGTTGACACCGGGGAGCTGTTTTTT | . | . | TRBJ2-2 | TRBV11-3
CASSQAGSSYEQYF | TGTGCCAGCAGCCAAGCTGGGAGCTCCTACGAGCAGTACTTC | . | . | TRBJ2-7 | TRBV3-1/TRBV3-2
CASSPTVGLGEAGNTIYF | TGTGCCAGCTCACCGACCGTCGGACTGGGAGAGGCTGGAAACACCATATATTTT | . | . | TRBJ1-3 | TRBV18
CASSLDAGGPYEQYF | TGCGCCAGCAGCTTGGACGCAGGGGGCCCCTACGAGCAGTACTTC | once | TRBD1 | TRBJ2-7 | TRBV5-1
CASSLLGAGYEQYF | TGCGCCAGCAGCTTGTTGGGAGCCGGCTACGAGCAGTACTTC | . | . | TRBJ2-7 | TRBV5-1
CASSPGVGYNEQFF | TGTGCCAGCAGCCCAGGGGTGGGCTACAATGAGCAGTTCTTC | . | . | TRBJ2-1 | TRBV7-3
CSVEGGGELEQFF | TGCAGCGTTGAAGGGGGAGGGGAGCTTGAGCAGTTCTTC | . | TRBD2 | TRBJ2-1 | TRBV29-1
CSAPGQGGGQYF | TGCAGCGCCCCGGGACAGGGCGGCGGTCAGTACTTC | . | TRBD1 | TRBJ2-7 | TRBV29-1
CASSYRSGNQETQYF | TGTGCCAGCAGTTACCGTAGCGGGAACCAAGAGACCCAGTACTTC | . | TRBD2 | TRBJ2-5 | TRBV6-2/TRBV6-3
CASSHRPGNDEKLFF | TGCGCCAGCAGCCATAGGCCAGGGAATGATGAAAAACTGTTTTTT | . | . | TRBJ1-4 | TRBV5-1
CASSPGDYEQYF | TGTGCCAGCAGCCCGGGAGACTACGAGCAGTACTTC | . | . | TRBJ2-7 | TRBV7-9
CASSPGTGNYEQYF | TGTGCCAGCTCACCTGGGACAGGGAACTACGAGCAGTACTTC | . | TRBD1 | TRBJ2-7 | TRBV18
CASSLDGTSGSIYEQFF | TGTGCCAGCAGCTTGGACGGGACTAGCGGGAGTATCTATGAGCAGTTCTTC | . | TRBD2 | TRBJ2-1 | TRBV5-4
CSATTRVFQYF | TGCAGTGCGACCACCAGGGTATTCCAGTACTTC | few | . | TRBJ2-5 | TRBV20-1
CASSVGQKPYEQYF | TGTGCCAGCAGCGTGGGCCAGAAGCCCTACGAGCAGTACTTC | . | . | TRBJ2-7 | TRBV9
CASSSETGTGFQPQHF | TGTGCCAGCAGTTCCGAAACCGGGACAGGCTTCCAGCCCCAGCATTTT | . | TRBD1 | TRBJ1-5 | TRBV28